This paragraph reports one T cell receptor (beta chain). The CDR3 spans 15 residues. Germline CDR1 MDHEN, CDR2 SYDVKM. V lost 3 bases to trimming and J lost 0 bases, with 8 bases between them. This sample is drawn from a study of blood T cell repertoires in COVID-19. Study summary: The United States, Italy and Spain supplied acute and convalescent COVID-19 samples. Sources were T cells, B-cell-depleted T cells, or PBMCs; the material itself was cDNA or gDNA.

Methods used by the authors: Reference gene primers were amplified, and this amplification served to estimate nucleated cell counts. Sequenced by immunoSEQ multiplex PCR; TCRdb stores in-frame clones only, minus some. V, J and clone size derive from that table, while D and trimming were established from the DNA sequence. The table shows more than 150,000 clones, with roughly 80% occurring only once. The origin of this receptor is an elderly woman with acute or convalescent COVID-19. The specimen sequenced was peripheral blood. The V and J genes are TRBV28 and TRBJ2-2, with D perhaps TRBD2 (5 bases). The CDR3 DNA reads TGTGCCAGCAGTTTTGGCGGGTCGAACACCGGGGAGCTGTTTTTT. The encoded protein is CASSFGGSNTGELFF. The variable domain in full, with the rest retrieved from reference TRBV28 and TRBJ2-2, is DVKVTQSSRYLVKRTGEKVFLECVQDMDHENMFWYRQDPGLGLRLIYFSYDVKMKEKGDIPEGYSVSREKKERFSLILESASTNQTSMYLCASSFGGSNTGELFFGEGSRLTVL.